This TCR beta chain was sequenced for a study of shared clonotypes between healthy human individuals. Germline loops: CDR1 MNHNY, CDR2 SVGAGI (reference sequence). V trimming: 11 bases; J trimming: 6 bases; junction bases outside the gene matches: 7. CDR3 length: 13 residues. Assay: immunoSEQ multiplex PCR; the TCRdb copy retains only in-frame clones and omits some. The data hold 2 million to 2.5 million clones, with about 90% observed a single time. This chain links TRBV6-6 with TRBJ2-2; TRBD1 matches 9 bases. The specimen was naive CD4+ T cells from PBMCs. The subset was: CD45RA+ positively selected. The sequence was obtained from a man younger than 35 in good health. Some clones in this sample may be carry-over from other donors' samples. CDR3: CAGQDRGAGELFF. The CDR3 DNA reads TGTGCCGGCCAGGACAGGGGCGCCGGGGAGCTGTTTTTT.